This T cell receptor (beta chain) was recorded in a study of identical twins. This clonotype was found a few times. The antigen remains unidentified. The CDR3 is 18 amino acids. The study, taken as a whole, reports: With abundant cord blood beta clonotypes, insertions were fewer; memory repertoires showed no such pattern.

TCRdb reprocessed the 5' RACE reads with MiXCR, giving one entry per CDR3 protein. The sample consists of 700,000 or so distinct CDR3 sequences, about 20% of them appearing once. This sample was shared with a second study, whose subject was T cells expressing NK-cell markers. That paper adds: These clonotypes also led the CD3+CD56-NKG2C+ fraction in four donors.

The chain links TRBV21-1 to TRBJ2-3; TRBD1 is the table's D call and was not checked against the DNA. TRBV21-1 is deemed a pseudogene. Material: PBMCs. This TCR was recovered from a woman between 18 and 29 years old in good health. The CDR3 bases are TGTGCCAGCAGCAAAGAGGAAAGGGAGCGGGGATTCACAGATACGCAGTATTTT. Protein product: CASSKEERERGFTDTQYF.